Listed below are T cell receptor beta chains from one sample, sequenced in a study of response to subunit inactivated influenza vaccine. Each CDR3 protein gets one entry after TCRdb re-called the RT-PCR reads with MiXCR. Among about 500,000 distinct CDR3 sequences listed, approximately 7.2% were seen once. Sample: PBMCs from blood, taken around 25 months after vaccination. Receptors were obtained from a man in his fifties or sixties who received an inactivated influenza vaccine. Each CDR3 is given with its conserved first and last residue. Expanded clones are given a class, and other clones once, few, many or no size at all.

clone_size v_call cdr3_aa
NA TRBV7-9 CASSLGPYRGLNTEAFF
NA TRBV5-1 CASSTGEVNYEQYF
NA TRBV5-8 CASSPDGYGYTF
once TRBV6-5 CASSYSTRGKSSTDTQYF
NA TRBV11-2 CASSLDLDRGRNYGYTF
many TRBV6-6 CASRRDGQETQYF
NA TRBV9 CASSVREQFF
few TRBV29-1 CSTLTGRSEQYF
NA TRBV10-1 CASGELAGPTYEQYF
few TRBV12-3/TRBV12-4 CASRFGQGGFTEAFF